This T cell receptor (beta chain) was retrieved from a study of blood T cell repertoires in COVID-19. Whole-study context: PBMCs, B-cell-depleted T cells, or T cells were the source of the cDNA or gDNA that made up the material.

Per the germline V gene, CDR1 is MGHDK and CDR2 is SYGVNS. The V end was cut by 4 bases, the J end by 5 bases, with 17 bases between. This CDR3 is built from 15 residues. Only in-frame clones appear in the TCRdb table, and some are missing; sequencing was by immunoSEQ multiplex PCR. This table has hundreds of thousands of clones, roughly 85% appearing once. The rearrangement links TRBV25-1 to TRBJ1-1; tentative D call: TRBD1 (6 bases). The material sequenced was PBMCs or T cells enriched from blood (not recorded which). The TCR comes from a woman in her 40s with acute COVID-19. The CDR3 DNA follows: TGTGCCAGCAGTGCTTTGCAGGGGATAGGAACTGAAGCTTTCTTT. Protein product: CASSALQGIGTEAFF.